The 25 T cell receptor beta chains in this list originate from one sample, sequenced in a study of blood T cell repertoires in COVID-19 (dated by TCRdb to about 2020). Libraries were built with the immunoSEQ multiplex PCR assay. In TCRdb, the immuneACCESS table is reduced to in-frame sequences with V and J assigned. These tables do not hold every clone; where another copy was compared, an unresolved V gene accounts for under half, and the others remain unexplained. This sample lists about 170,000 clones; roughly 93% were detected once. Of the sample, roughly 4.4% is held by the ten largest clones. What was sequenced was peripheral blood. All receptors derive from a woman aged 45-59 years with acute or convalescent COVID-19.

The chain is built from TRBV5-6 and TRBJ1-5; TRBD1 agrees at 7 bases. Germline V lookup: CDR1 SGHDT, CDR2 YYEEEE. The CDR3 totals 16 residues. The ends lost 0 bases at V and 1 base at J; junction bases unmatched: 4. The CDR3 DNA reads TGTGCCAGCAGCTTGGCCCAGGGGGAAAGCAATCAGCCCCAGCATTTT. The encoded protein is CASSLAQGESNQPQHF.

V is TRBV3-1 (or the pseudogene TRBV3-2) and J is TRBJ1-3; unclear D gene. The CDR3 spans 15 residues. V was pared by 1 base and J by 2 bases, with 9 bases between. Germline V gene sequence: CDR1 LGHDT, CDR2 YNNKEL (reference sequence). The CDR3 DNA sequence: TGTGCCAGCAGCCAAGGTCAGGTTCCTGGAAACACCATATATTTT. This translates into CASSQGQVPGNTIYF.

The chain joins TRBV9 to TRBJ2-3; TRBD2 matches 14 bases. CDR1 is SGDLS, CDR2 YYNGEE, per germline. Trimming cost V 7 bases and J 5 bases; bases outside gene matches: 6. This CDR3 contains 15 residues. The CDR3: CASSGLAGALDTQYF. The DNA of the CDR3 is TGTGCCAGCTCGGGACTAGCGGGAGCCCTAGATACGCAGTATTTT.

The genes are TRBV7-2 and TRBJ2-7; D may be TRBD1 (5 bases). The V gene's germline CDR1 is SGHTA and CDR2 FQGNSA. CDR3 length equals 12 residues. Trimming pared 6 bases from V and 7 bases from J, leaving 13 bases between. The CDR3 spells CASSFVNREQYF. The CDR3 nucleotides are TGTGCCAGCAGTTTCGTAAACAGGGAGCAGTACTTC.

The CDR3 spells CASSPGQGGQETQYF. The CDR3 region has the DNA TGTGCCAGCAGCCCAGGACAGGGAGGCCAAGAGACCCAGTACTTC. V usage is TRBV11-3 and J usage is TRBJ2-5; 8 nucleotides agree with TRBD1. The length of the CDR3 is 15 residues. Trimming took 5 bases from V and 1 from J; bases not matched to a gene: 6. Germline V gene lookup returns CDR1 SGHNT and CDR2 YENEEA.

The sample holds one count of this clone. The gene calls are TRBV19 and TRBJ2-6; a possible D gene is TRBD2 (5 bases). The CDR3 is 18 amino acids. Germline loops: CDR1 LNHDA, CDR2 SQIVND (reference sequence). V lost 4 bases, J lost 4 bases, and 20 bases lay in between. CDR3 nucleotide sequence: TGTGCCAGTAGTACCACAATGGGGAGCTTCTACGGGGCCAACGTCCTGACTTTC. Protein sequence: CASSTTMGSFYGANVLTF.

The chain employs TRBV7-9 and TRBJ1-1, with 7 bases aligning to TRBD1. The CDR3 spans 12 residues. The germline V gene encodes CDR1 SEHNR and CDR2 FQNEAQ (reference sequence). The V segment lost 7 bases and the J segment 7 bases; nucleotides outside the gene matches: 6. CDR3 DNA: TGTGCCAGCACACAGGGGCTACTTGAAGCTTTCTTT. Protein: CASTQGLLEAFF.

The V gene is TRBV4-2, the J gene TRBJ1-1; D unclear. Trimming removed 4 bases from V and 5 bases from J, with 5 bases in between. The CDR3 sequence is 11 residues long. Germline V gene lookup returns CDR1 LGHNA and CDR2 YNFKEQ. The CDR3 sequence: CASSLRTEAFF. As DNA, the CDR3 is TGTGCCAGCAGCCTGAGGACTGAAGCTTTCTTT.

The chain is built from TRBV24-1 and TRBJ2-3, with 7 bases identical to TRBD1. In germline, CDR1 is KGHDR, CDR2 SFDVKD. This CDR3 spans 16 amino acids. Unmatched junction bases numbered 6, after V lost 0 bases and J lost 4 bases. CDR3: CATSDLKGALADTQYF. CDR3 bases: TGTGCCACCAGTGATTTGAAGGGGGCGTTGGCAGATACGCAGTATTTT.

This chain joins TRBV28 and TRBJ1-2, with D possibly TRBD1 on 5 matching bases. The CDR3 loop spans 13 amino acids. The germline V and J ends were trimmed by 3 bases and 4 bases, with 9 bases remaining between them. Germline loops: CDR1 MDHEN, CDR2 SYDVKM. The CDR3 protein is CASSFPGPYGYTF. In DNA form, the CDR3 reads TGTGCCAGCAGTTTCCCAGGGCCCTATGGCTACACCTTC.

V and J are TRBV28 and TRBJ1-2; tentatively, D is TRBD1 (5 bases). The germline V gene encodes CDR1 MDHEN and CDR2 SYDVKM. The V and J ends lost 2 bases and 8 bases respectively, with 9 bases between them. The CDR3 sequence is 12 residues long. CDR3 loop: CASSLPGRGYTF. Here the CDR3 DNA reads TGTGCCAGCAGTTTACCAGGGCGAGGCTACACCTTC.

The chain combines TRBV11-2 with TRBJ1-6; 9 bases fit TRBD1. The J segment lost 5 bases and the V segment lost 1 base, leaving 0 bases of the junction unmatched. The germline V gene has CDR1 SGHAT and CDR2 FQNNGV. The CDR3 has 15 residues. CDR3 sequence reads: CASSLGTGDNSPLHF. The CDR3 nucleotides are TGTGCCAGCAGCTTAGGGACAGGGGATAATTCACCCCTCCACTTT. Together with reference TRBV11-2 and TRBJ1-6, the CDR3 gives the full variable domain: EAGVAQSPRYKIIEKRQSVAFWCNPISGHATLYWYQQILGQGPKLLIQFQNNGVVDDSQLPKDRFSAERLKGVDSTLKIQPAKLEDSAVYLCASSLGTGDNSPLHFGNGTRLTVT.

This clone was detected once. The genes are TRBV7-9 and TRBJ1-4, with D possibly matching TRBD1 (5 bases). Per germline, CDR1 SEHNR and CDR2 FQNEAQ (reference sequence). The length of the CDR3 is 14 residues. With 1 base removed from V and 8 bases from J, the gap between germline ends came to 11 bases. The CDR3 sequence: CASSLVGAGEKLFF. The CDR3 coding sequence is TGTGCCAGCAGCTTAGTAGGGGCGGGAGAAAAACTGTTTTTT.

The gene calls are TRBV10-3 and TRBJ1-4, with D possibly TRBD1 on 5 matching bases. The CDR3 runs to 15 residues. CDR1 ENHRY and CDR2 SYGVKD come from the germline V gene. V was trimmed by 1 base and J by 5 bases, leaving 11 bases between them. The CDR3 nucleotides are TGTGCCATCAGTGAGTTCGGGGGGACCAATGAAAAACTGTTTTTT. Translated, it gives CAISEFGGTNEKLFF.

The chain's CDR3 is CASSQVEQGLYEQYF. The CDR3 DNA reads TGCGCCAGCAGCCAAGTTGAACAGGGTTTATACGAGCAGTACTTC. The V call is TRBV4-1, the J call TRBJ2-7; tentative D call: TRBD1 (6 bases). The length of the CDR3 is 15 residues. Trimming left V 1 base short and J 4 bases short, with 14 bases between. The germline CDR1 and CDR2 sequences are MGHRA and YSYEKL.

This rearrangement joins TRBV19 to TRBJ2-3; TRBD2 aligns across 8 bases. CDR1 is LNHDA and CDR2 is SQIVND in the germline V gene (reference sequence). The CDR3 length is 16 residues. Trimming took 7 bases from V and 5 from J; bases not matched to a gene: 14. The CDR3 spells CASTPGTRRHRDTQYF. The CDR3 coding sequence is TGTGCCAGTACTCCAGGGACTAGGCGCCACAGAGATACGCAGTATTTT.

This chain connects TRBV29-1 to TRBJ2-1; 8 bases match TRBD2. This CDR3 is built from 15 residues. In germline, CDR1 is SQVTM, CDR2 ANQGSEA. Trimming at V came to 8 bases and at J to 6 bases, leaving 15 bases not matched to a gene. CDR3 nucleotides: TGCAGCTGCCGTAGGAGAGCGGGAGTGGGCAATGAGCAGTTCTTC. Protein product: CSCRRRAGVGNEQFF.

The rearrangement uses TRBV11-1 and TRBJ1-2; 9 bases agree with TRBD1. V was pared by 5 bases and J by 4 bases, with 8 bases of the junction left unmatched. Germline CDR1 and CDR2: SGHAT and FQDESV (reference sequence). The CDR3 runs 15 residues. In DNA, the CDR3 is TGTGCCAGCAGCCCGGGACAGGGCGGGTTCTATGGCTACACCTTC. It codes for CASSPGQGGFYGYTF.

The rearrangement links TRBV11-2 to TRBJ2-7, with 9 nucleotides matching TRBD1. V lost 4 bases, J lost 3 bases, and 10 bases stayed unmatched. This CDR3 spans 16 amino acids. Germline CDR1 SGHAT, CDR2 FQNNGV. The CDR3 DNA reads as TGTGCCAGCAGCTCAGGGTTACAGGGGGCGGTCTACGAGCAGTACTTC. Its translation is CASSSGLQGAVYEQYF.

The chain uses TRBV14 and TRBJ2-1; D gene unclear. The germline V gene encodes CDR1 SGHDN and CDR2 FVKESK. V was shortened by 2 bases and J by 0 bases, with 8 bases between the two germline ends. The CDR3 contains 15 residues. DNA for the CDR3: TGTGCCAGCAGCCAACGAGGAATCTCCTACAATGAGCAGTTCTTC. Its translation is CASSQRGISYNEQFF.

This clone was seen only once. This rearrangement joins TRBV30 to TRBJ1-4; D is ambiguous. V lost 0 bases and J lost 5, with 7 bases in between. The germline CDR1 and CDR2 sequences are GTSNPN and SVGIG (reference sequence). The CDR3 is made up of 13 amino acids. The CDR3 nucleotides are TGTGCCTGGAGTGTACGGAGAAATGAAAAACTGTTTTTT. Encoded protein: CAWSVRRNEKLFF. Drawing the rest from reference TRBV30 and TRBJ1-4, the complete variable domain is SQTIHQWPATLVQPVGSPLSLECTVEGTSNPNLYWYRQAAGRGLQLLFYSVGIGQISSEVPQNLSASRPQDRQFILSSKKLLLSDSGFYLCAWSVRRNEKLFFGSGTQLSVL.

Note on this clone: This sample also contains other DNA sequences that code for the same CDR3. V usage is TRBV9 and J usage is TRBJ1-1; D possibly corresponds to TRBD1 (5 bases). The germline CDR1 and CDR2 sequences are SGDLS and YYNGEE. The CDR3 sequence is 14 residues long. Trimming cost V 0 bases and J 3 bases, with 9 bases left between them. In DNA, the CDR3 is TGTGCCAGCAGCGTAGGCTGGGGGGACACTGAAGCTTTCTTT. Translated: CASSVGWGDTEAFF.

This sequence joins TRBV18 and TRBJ1-3, with 7 nucleotides matching TRBD1. This CDR3 is built from 15 residues. CDR1 is KGHSH and CDR2 is LQKENI in the germline V gene. With V trimmed by 6 bases and J by 2 bases, 7 bases remained unmatched. In nucleotides, the CDR3 is TGTGCCAGCTCCCAAGGGACAGCCACTGGAAACACCATATATTTT. This sequence encodes CASSQGTATGNTIYF.

The chain has TRBV24-1 and TRBJ2-3, with D possibly being TRBD1 (7 bases). The germline gives CDR1 KGHDR, CDR2 SFDVKD. CDR3 length: 18 residues. V was trimmed by 3 bases and J by 6 bases, leaving 24 bases between them. CDR3 in amino acids: CATSDQGGGRGVIDTQYF. The CDR3 DNA reads as TGTGCCACCAGTGATCAGGGGGGAGGCAGGGGAGTAATCGATACGCAGTATTTT.

Note on this clone: At one boundary the junction diverges from the germline segment, which might be a read error. This chain connects TRBV12-3 or TRBV12-4 to TRBJ2-5; 7 bases align to TRBD2. This CDR3 has 13 residues. The CDR3 sequence: CASSLALGGNRNF. Written as DNA, the CDR3 is TGTGCCAGCAGTCTCGCACTGGGGGGGAATCGGAACTTC.